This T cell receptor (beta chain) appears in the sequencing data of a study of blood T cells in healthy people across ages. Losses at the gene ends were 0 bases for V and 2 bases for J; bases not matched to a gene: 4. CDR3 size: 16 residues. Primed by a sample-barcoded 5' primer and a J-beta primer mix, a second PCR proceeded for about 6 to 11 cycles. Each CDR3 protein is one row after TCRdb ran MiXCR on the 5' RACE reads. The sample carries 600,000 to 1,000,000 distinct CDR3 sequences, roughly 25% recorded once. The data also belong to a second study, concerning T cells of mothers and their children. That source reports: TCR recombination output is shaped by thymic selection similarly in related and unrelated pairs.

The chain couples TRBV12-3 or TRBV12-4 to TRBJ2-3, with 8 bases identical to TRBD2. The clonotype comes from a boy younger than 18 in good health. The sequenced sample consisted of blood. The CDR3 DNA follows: TGTGCCAGCAGTTTAGCGCTCGGGGGGGACACAGATACGCAGTATTTT. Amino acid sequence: CASSLALGGDTDTQYF.